The 12 T cell receptor beta chains listed next were all sequenced from one sample in a study of blood T cell repertoires in COVID-19. The repertoire was sequenced with immunoSEQ multiplex PCR; TCRdb's copy has only in-frame clones and lacks some. This table holds about 300,000 clones, about nine tenths found once. What was sequenced was peripheral blood. The receptors derive from a man younger than 35 with active or convalescent COVID-19.

The genes are TRBV10-3 and TRBJ1-5; D gene uncertain. V lost 4 bases to trimming and J lost 2 bases, with 3 bases between them. The CDR3 sequence is 12 residues long. CDR1 and CDR2 (germline): ENHRY, SYGVKD. CDR3: CAISGGNQPQHF. The CDR3 DNA is TGTGCCATCAGTGGCGGCAATCAGCCCCAGCATTTT.

The rearrangement links TRBV28 to TRBJ2-3; D remains ambiguous. V lost 1 base and J 0 bases, leaving 11 bases between the germline ends. The germline V gene has CDR1 MDHEN and CDR2 SYDVKM. The CDR3 length is 16 residues. As DNA, the CDR3 is TGTGCCAGCAGTTTATCCCCTACGACTAGCACAGATACGCAGTATTTT. Its translation: CASSLSPTTSTDTQYF.

This chain connects TRBV28 to TRBJ2-7, with D perhaps TRBD2 (5 bases). The CDR3 contains 15 residues. Germline V gives CDR1 MDHEN, CDR2 SYDVKM. Trimming pared 6 bases from V and 0 bases from J, leaving 15 bases between. The CDR3 nucleotides read TGTGCCAGCAGCCGTATTAGCGCTAGCTCCTACGAGCAGTACTTC. This gives the protein CASSRISASSYEQYF.

The chain links TRBV19 to TRBJ2-7, with D perhaps TRBD2 (5 bases). The CDR3 contains 15 residues. CDR1 and CDR2 from the germline V gene are LNHDA and SQIVND (reference sequence). Trimming cost V 5 bases and J 3 bases, with 17 bases left between them. CDR3: CASSVFGGGGYEQYF. The CDR3 DNA is TGTGCCAGTAGTGTGTTTGGAGGAGGTGGCTACGAGCAGTACTTC. Full variable domain (rest looked up from reference TRBV19 and TRBJ2-7): DGGITQSPKYLFRKEGQNVTLSCEQNLNHDAMYWYRQDPGQGLRLIYYSQIVNDFQKGDIAEGYSVSREKKESFPLTVTSAQKNPTAFYLCASSVFGGGGYEQYFGPGTRLTVT.

The rearrangement links TRBV24-1 to TRBJ2-3, with D perhaps TRBD2 (7 bases). CDR1 is KGHDR, CDR2 SFDVKD, per germline. Trimming took off 5 bases at V and 3 bases at J, with 20 bases between the two ends. This CDR3 is built from 17 residues. The CDR3 coding sequence is TGTGCCACCAGTGCAACCCAGGGGCGGGAGAGAACAGATACGCAGTATTTT. The encoded protein is CATSATQGRERTDTQYF.

This clone was seen only once. V and J are TRBV7-9 and TRBJ1-4, with D possibly TRBD1 on 5 matching bases. V was pared by 8 bases and J by 6 bases, with 16 bases between. The CDR3 sequence is 14 residues long. Germline V lookup: CDR1 SEHNR, CDR2 FQNEAQ (reference sequence). CDR3 sequence (DNA): TGTGCCAGCCAGGGATTTCTGTCCCATGAAAAACTGTTTTTT. Its protein is CASQGFLSHEKLFF.

CDR3 bases: TGTGCCAGCAGCCAAGGTCACCAGGTATTCTCTGGAAACACCATATATTTT. This sequence encodes CASSQGHQVFSGNTIYF. The chain joins TRBV14 to TRBJ1-3, with D hard to call. V lost 1 base to trimming and J lost 0 bases, with 13 bases between them. Germline V gene data show CDR1 as SGHDN and CDR2 as FVKESK. The CDR3 is 17 amino acids.

A few counts support this clone. The chain combines TRBV7-9 with TRBJ1-1, with no clear D. The CDR3 has 13 residues. Germline values: CDR1 SEHNR, CDR2 FQNEAQ (reference sequence). V was shortened by 5 bases and J by 1 base, with 8 bases between the two germline ends. The DNA for the CDR3 is TGTGCCAGCAGCCAAACATGGAACACTGAAGCTTTCTTT. The encoded protein is CASSQTWNTEAFF.

This clone was recorded only once. The V and J genes are TRBV11-2 and TRBJ2-1, with 13 bases matching TRBD2. V dropped 5 bases and J dropped 5; count of bases not matched to a gene: 12. This CDR3 has 18 amino acids. CDR1 and CDR2 from the germline V gene are SGHAT and FQNNGV. The CDR3, as DNA: TGTGCCAGCAGCCCCCCCCTGTATACTAGCGGGGGGGACAATGAGCAGTTCTTC. The encoded protein is CASSPPLYTSGGDNEQFF.

V gene TRBV6-5 combines with J gene TRBJ2-7; the D gene is possibly TRBD1 (6 bases). Germline CDR1 is MNHEY and CDR2 is SVGAGI. V lost 6 bases to trimming and J lost 3 bases, with 18 bases between them. The CDR3 totals 15 residues. The CDR3 protein is CASRPKTGHNYEQYF. CDR3 nucleotide sequence: TGTGCCAGCAGGCCCAAAACGGGACATAACTACGAGCAGTACTTC.

This chain uses TRBV9 with TRBJ1-1, with 7 bases matching TRBD1. The junction had 7 bases not matched to a gene; V was cut back by 1 base and J by 4 bases. Germline V gene data show CDR1 as SGDLS and CDR2 as YYNGEE. This CDR3 contains 15 residues. As DNA, the CDR3 is TGTGCCAGCAGCGTAACCGGGACAGAGGGCACTGAAGCTTTCTTT. This sequence encodes CASSVTGTEGTEAFF. Drawing the rest from reference TRBV9 and TRBJ1-1, the complete variable domain is DSGVTQTPKHLITATGQRVTLRCSPRSGDLSVYWYQQSLDQGLQFLIQYYNGEERAKGNILERFSAQQFPDLHSELNLSSLELGDSALYFCASSVTGTEGTEAFFGQGTRLTVV.

The chain combines TRBV7-9 with TRBJ1-1, with D hard to call. Looked up from germline, CDR1 is SEHNR and CDR2 is FQNEAQ (reference sequence). This CDR3 region has 14 residues. V lost 5 bases to trimming and J lost 5 bases, with 15 bases between them. The CDR3 nucleotides read TGTGCCAGCAGCGAAAAGAGGATAGATACTGAAGCTTTCTTT. As protein: CASSEKRIDTEAFF.